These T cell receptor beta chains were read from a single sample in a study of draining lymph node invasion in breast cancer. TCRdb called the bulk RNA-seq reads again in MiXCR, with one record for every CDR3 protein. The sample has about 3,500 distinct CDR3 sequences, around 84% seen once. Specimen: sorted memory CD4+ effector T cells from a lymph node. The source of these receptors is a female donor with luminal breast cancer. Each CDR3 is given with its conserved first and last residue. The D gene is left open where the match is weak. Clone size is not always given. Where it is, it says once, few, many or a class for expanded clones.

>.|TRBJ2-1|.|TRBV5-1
CASSPRVGGANNEQFF
TGCGCCAGCAGCCCGCGGGTCGGAGGGGCAAACAATGAGCAGTTCTTC
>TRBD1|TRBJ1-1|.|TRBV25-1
CASSEVTGEGAEAFF
TGTGCCAGCAGTGAAGTCACAGGGGAGGGGGCTGAAGCTTTCTTT
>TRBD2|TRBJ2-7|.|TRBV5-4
CASSLAGSGGLNEQYF
TGTGCCAGCAGCTTGGCGGGATCGGGGGGGCTGAACGAGCAGTACTTC
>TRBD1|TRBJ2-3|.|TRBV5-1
CASSLHVGQVGKDTQYF
TGCGCCAGCAGCTTGCACGTCGGACAGGTCGGGAAAGATACGCAGTATTTT
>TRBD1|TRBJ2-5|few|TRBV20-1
CSANRGLGETQYF
TGCAGTGCTAACAGGGGGCTGGGAGAGACCCAGTACTTC
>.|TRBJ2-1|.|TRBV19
CATLRRGPYNEQFF
TGTGCCACTTTGCGGAGGGGACCCTACAATGAGCAGTTCTTC
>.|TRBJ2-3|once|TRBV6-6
CASSLDIGDTQYF
TGTGCCAGCAGCCTGGATATAGGAGATACGCAGTATTTT
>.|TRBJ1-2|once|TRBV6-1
CASTTLSGVRSSSGYTF
TGTGCCAGCACAACCCTCTCCGGTGTCCGAAGCAGCTCTGGCTACACCTTC
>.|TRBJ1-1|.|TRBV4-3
CASSQGLQRNTEAFF
TGCGCCAGCAGCCAAGGTTTACAGAGGAACACTGAAGCTTTCTTT
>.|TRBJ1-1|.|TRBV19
CASSPGLRDYNTEAFF
TGTGCCAGTAGCCCGGGCCTCCGGGACTACAACACTGAAGCTTTCTTT
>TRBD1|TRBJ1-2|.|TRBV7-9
CASSRTGATYGYTF
TGTGCCAGCAGCCGGACAGGGGCCACTTATGGCTACACCTTC
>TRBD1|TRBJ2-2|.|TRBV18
CASSVDRENTGELFF
TGTGCCAGCTCAGTCGACAGGGAGAACACCGGGGAGCTGTTTTTT
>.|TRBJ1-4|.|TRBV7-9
CASSLLAHEKLFF
TGTGCCAGCAGCCTTCTCGCTCACGAAAAACTGTTTTTT
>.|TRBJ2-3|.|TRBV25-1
CASSDVTQYF
TGTGCCAGCAGTGATGTTACGCAGTATTTT
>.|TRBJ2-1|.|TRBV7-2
CASSLSGSPYNEQFF
TGTGCCAGCAGCTTATCGGGGTCCCCGTACAATGAGCAGTTCTTC
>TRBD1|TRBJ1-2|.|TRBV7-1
CASSSGGQGAGSYTF
TGTGCCAGCAGCTCCGGAGGGCAGGGGGCGGGGAGCTACACCTTC
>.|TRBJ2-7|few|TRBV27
CASSQDGRLREQYF
TGTGCCAGCAGTCAGGACGGACGTTTAAGGGAGCAGTACTTC
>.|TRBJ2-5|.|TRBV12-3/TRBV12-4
CASSSGETKYF
TGTGCCAGCAGCTCAGGAGAGACCAAGTACTTC
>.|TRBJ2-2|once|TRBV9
CASSVEAGELFF
TGTGCCAGCAGCGTAGAGGCCGGGGAGCTGTTTTTT
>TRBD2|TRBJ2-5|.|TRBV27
CASSSLGLAGTQYF
TGTGCCAGCAGCTCGCTGGGACTAGCAGGGACCCAGTACTTC
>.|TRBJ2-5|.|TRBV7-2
CASSLVGGPQETQYF
TGTGCCAGCAGCTTAGTAGGAGGACCACAAGAGACCCAGTACTTC
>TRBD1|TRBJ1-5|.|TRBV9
CASSVTGTGHF
TGTGCCAGCAGCGTCACCGGGACAGGACATTTT
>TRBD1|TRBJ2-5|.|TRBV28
CASSIRTGQETQYF
TGTGCCAGCAGTATTCGGACAGGGCAGGAGACCCAGTACTTC
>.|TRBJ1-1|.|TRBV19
CASTHRDYTEAFF
TGTGCCAGCACACACAGGGACTACACTGAAGCTTTCTTT
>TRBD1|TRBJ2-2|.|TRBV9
CASSARDSPNTGELFF
TGTGCCAGCAGCGCCCGGGACAGCCCTAACACCGGGGAGCTGTTTTTT
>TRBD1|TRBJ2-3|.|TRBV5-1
CASSYRDRGPTDTQYF
TGCGCCAGCAGCTACCGGGACAGGGGGCCCACAGATACGCAGTATTTT
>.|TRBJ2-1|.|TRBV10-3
CAISEWAVTSSYNEQFF
TGTGCCATCAGTGAGTGGGCGGTTACTAGCTCCTACAATGAGCAGTTCTTC
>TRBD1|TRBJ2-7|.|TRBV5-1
CASSLATGGLLYEQYF
TGCGCCAGCAGCTTGGCGACAGGGGGTCTTCTCTACGAGCAGTACTTC
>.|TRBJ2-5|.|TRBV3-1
CASSPAGKTQYF
TGTGCCAGCAGCCCCGCGGGGAAGACCCAGTACTTC
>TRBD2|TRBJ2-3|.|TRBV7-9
CANSHSRGGRGDTQYF
TGTGCCAACAGCCATTCGCGCGGGGGAAGGGGAGATACGCAGTATTTT
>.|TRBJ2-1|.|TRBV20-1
CSAPRTNRRGNEQFF
TGCAGTGCCCCCCGTACTAACAGGCGGGGCAATGAGCAGTTCTTC
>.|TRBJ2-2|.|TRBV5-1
CASSLGSLGNTGELFF
TGCGCCAGCAGCTTGGGATCACTAGGAAACACCGGGGAGCTGTTTTTT
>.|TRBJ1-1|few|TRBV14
CASSQEENTEAFF
TGTGCCAGCAGCCAAGAGGAGAACACTGAAGCTTTCTTT
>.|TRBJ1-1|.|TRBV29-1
CSVELSSGLTEAFF
TGCAGCGTTGAATTAAGTTCAGGACTGACTGAAGCTTTCTTT
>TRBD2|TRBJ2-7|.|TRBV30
CAWRGRRGEAYEQYF
TGTGCCTGGAGAGGGAGGCGGGGGGAGGCCTACGAGCAGTACTTC
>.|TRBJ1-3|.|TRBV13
CASSPNGWALSGNTIYF
TGTGCCAGCAGCCCCAATGGCTGGGCCCTCTCTGGAAACACCATATATTTT
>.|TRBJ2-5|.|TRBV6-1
CASSGGLVGTQYF
TGTGCCAGCAGTGGAGGGCTGGTCGGGACCCAGTACTTC
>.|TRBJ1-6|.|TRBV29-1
CSVAMDSSGSPLHF
TGCAGCGTAGCGATGGACAGCTCGGGTTCACCCCTCCACTTT
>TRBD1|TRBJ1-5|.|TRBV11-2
CASSFNAGTGIQHF
TGTGCCAGCAGCTTTAATGCCGGGACAGGGATACAGCATTTT
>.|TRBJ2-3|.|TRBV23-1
CASSQSIQNRVIDTQYF
TGCGCCAGCAGTCAATCAATTCAAAACAGGGTCATCGATACGCAGTATTTT